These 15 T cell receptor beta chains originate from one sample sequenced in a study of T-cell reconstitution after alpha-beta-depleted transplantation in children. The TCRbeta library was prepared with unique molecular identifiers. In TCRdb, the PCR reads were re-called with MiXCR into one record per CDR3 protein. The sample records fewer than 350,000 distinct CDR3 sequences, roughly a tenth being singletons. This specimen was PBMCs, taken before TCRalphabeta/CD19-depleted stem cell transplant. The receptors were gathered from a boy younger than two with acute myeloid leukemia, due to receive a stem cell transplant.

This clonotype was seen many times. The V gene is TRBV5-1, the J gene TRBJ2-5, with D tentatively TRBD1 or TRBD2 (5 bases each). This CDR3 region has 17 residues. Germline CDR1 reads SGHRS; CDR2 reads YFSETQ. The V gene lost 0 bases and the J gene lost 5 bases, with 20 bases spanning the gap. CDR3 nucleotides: TGCGCCAGCAGCTTGGAACCCGGGGCCCCAGCGAGGGAGACCCAGTACTTC. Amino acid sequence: CASSLEPGAPARETQYF.

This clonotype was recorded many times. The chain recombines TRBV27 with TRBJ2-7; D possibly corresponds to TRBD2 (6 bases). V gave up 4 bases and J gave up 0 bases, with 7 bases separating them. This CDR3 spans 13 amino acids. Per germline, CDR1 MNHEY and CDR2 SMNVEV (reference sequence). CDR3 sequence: CASSWGDSYEQYF. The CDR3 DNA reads TGTGCCAGCAGTTGGGGGGACTCCTACGAGCAGTACTTC.

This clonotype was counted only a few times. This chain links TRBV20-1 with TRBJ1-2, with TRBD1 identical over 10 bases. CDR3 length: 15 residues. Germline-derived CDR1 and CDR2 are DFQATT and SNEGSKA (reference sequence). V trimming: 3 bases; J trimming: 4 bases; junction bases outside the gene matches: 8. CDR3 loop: CSASSGTGEFYGYTF. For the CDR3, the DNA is TGCAGTGCTAGCTCCGGGACAGGGGAATTCTATGGCTACACCTTC.

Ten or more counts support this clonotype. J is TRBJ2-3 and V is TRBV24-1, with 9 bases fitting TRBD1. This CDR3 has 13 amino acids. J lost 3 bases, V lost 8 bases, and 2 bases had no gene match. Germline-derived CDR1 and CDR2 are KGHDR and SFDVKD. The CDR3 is CATTGQGTDTQYF. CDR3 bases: TGTGCCACCACAGGACAGGGGACAGATACGCAGTATTTT.

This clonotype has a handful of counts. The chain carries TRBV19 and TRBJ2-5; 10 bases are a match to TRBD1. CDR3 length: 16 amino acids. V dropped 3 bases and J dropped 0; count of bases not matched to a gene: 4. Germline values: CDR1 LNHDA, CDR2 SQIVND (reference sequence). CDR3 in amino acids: CASSIGTGVYQETQYF. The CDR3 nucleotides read TGTGCCAGTAGTATTGGGACAGGGGTTTACCAAGAGACCCAGTACTTC.

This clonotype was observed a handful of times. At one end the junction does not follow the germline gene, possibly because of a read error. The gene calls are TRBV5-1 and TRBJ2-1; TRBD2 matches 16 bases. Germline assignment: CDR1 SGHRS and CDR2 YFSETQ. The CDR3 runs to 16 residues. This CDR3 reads CASGTSGGGSYSEQFF. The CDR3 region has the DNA TGCGCCAGCGGGACTAGCGGGGGGGGCTCCTACAGTGAGCAGTTCTTC.

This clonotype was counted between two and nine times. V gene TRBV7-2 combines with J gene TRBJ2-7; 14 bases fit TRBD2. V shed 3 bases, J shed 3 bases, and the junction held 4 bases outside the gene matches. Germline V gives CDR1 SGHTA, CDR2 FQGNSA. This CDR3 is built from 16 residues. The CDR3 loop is CASSFSGTSGSYEQYF. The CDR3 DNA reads TGTGCCAGCAGCTTTTCCGGGACTAGCGGGAGCTACGAGCAGTACTTC. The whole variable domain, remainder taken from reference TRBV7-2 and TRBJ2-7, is GAGVSQSPSNKVTEKGKDVELRCDPISGHTALYWYRQSLGQGLEFLIYFQGNSAPDKSGLPSDRFSAERTGGSVSTLTIQRTQQEDSAVYLCASSFSGTSGSYEQYFGPGTRLTVT.

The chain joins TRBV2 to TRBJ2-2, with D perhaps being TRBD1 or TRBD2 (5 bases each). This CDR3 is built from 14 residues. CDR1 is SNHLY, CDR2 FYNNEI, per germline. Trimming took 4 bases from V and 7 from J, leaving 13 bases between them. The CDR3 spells CASSVIWGSGELFF. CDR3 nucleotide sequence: TGTGCCAGCAGTGTGATTTGGGGGAGCGGGGAGCTGTTTTTT.

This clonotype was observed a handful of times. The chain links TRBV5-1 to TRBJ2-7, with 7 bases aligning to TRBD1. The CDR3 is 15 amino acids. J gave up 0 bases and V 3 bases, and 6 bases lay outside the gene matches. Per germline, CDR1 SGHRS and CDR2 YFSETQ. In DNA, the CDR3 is TGCGCCAGCAGCTACGACAGGGTGAGCTCCTACGAGCAGTACTTC. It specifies CASSYDRVSSYEQYF.

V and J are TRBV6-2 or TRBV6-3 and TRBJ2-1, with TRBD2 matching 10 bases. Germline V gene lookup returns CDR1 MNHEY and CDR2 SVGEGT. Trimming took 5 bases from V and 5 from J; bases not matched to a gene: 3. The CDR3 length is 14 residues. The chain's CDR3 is CASSRGLAHNEQFF. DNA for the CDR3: TGTGCCAGCAGTCGGGGACTAGCGCACAATGAGCAGTTCTTC.

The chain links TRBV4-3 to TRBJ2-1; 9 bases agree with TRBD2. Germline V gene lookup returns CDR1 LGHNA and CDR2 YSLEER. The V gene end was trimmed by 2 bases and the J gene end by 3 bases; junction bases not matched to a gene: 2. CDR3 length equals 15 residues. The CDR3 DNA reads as TGCGCCAGCAGCCAACATAGCGGGAGCTACAATGAGCAGTTCTTC. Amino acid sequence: CASSQHSGSYNEQFF.

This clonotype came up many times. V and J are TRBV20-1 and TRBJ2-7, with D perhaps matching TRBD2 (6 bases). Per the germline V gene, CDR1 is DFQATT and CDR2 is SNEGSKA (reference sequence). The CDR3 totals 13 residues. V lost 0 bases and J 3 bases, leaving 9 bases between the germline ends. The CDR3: CSARDLGGYEQYF. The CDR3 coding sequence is TGCAGTGCTAGAGATCTGGGGGGCTACGAGCAGTACTTC.

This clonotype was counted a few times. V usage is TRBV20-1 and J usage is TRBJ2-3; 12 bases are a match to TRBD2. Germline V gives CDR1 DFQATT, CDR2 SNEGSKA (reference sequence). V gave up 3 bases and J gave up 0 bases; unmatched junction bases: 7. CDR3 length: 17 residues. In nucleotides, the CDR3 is TGCAGTGCTAGTATGACTAGCGGGAGCGTCAGCACAGATACGCAGTATTTT. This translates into CSASMTSGSVSTDTQYF.

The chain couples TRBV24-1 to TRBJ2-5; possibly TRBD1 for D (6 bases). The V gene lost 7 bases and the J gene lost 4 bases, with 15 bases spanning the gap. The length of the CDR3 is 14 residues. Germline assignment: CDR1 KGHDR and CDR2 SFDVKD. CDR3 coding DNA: TGTGCCACCAGGGGCAGGGGAATAACAGAGACCCAGTACTTC. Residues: CATRGRGITETQYF.

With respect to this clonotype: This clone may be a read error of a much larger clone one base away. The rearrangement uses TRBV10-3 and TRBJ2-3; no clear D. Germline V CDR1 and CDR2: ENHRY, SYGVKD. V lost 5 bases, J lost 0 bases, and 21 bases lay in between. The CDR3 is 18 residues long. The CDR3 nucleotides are TGTGCCATCAGTCTCTTTTTTAACCCTACTCCTAGCACAGATACGCAGTATTTT. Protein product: CAISLFFNPTPSTDTQYF.